This T cell receptor (beta chain) is from a study of blood T cell repertoires in COVID-19. In germline, CDR1 is MDHEN, CDR2 SYDVKM. The length of the CDR3 is 14 residues. V shed 9 bases and J 3 bases; nucleotides not matched to a gene: 8. Produced via immunoSEQ multiplex PCR; TCRdb's table is partial and in-frame only. The table has 150,000 to 190,000 clones, 75% to 90% seen once. This clone has only one observation. This receptor was identified in a woman in her 70s with acute or convalescent COVID-19. Sequencing was done on a sample of peripheral blood. V usage is TRBV28 and J usage is TRBJ1-2; 9 bases fit TRBD1. CDR3 sequence (DNA): TGTGCCAGTAAAACAGGGGGCGTGGACTATGGCTACACCTTC. This sequence encodes CASKTGGVDYGYTF.